Shown below are 3 T cell receptor beta chains from a single sample sequenced in a study of post-analysis software for immune sequencing data. Findings and caveats of the study: Patients had higher frequencies than controls of five TRBV segments, including TRBV5-6, TRBV5-1 and TRBV20-1.

No antigen is known for these receptors. Unique molecular identifiers tagged the TCR beta cDNA libraries. MiXCR was run by TCRdb on the PCR reads, yielding one entry per CDR3 protein. Of approximately 730,000 distinct CDR3 sequences detected, roughly 30% appear once; the ten largest clones hold approximately 0.55%. Sequenced input: blood. These receptors were taken from a girl aged 10-17 years with multiple sclerosis.

V is TRBV29-1 and J is TRBJ1-2; D unresolved. The CDR3 runs 11 residues. Germline V gene sequence: CDR1 SQVTM, CDR2 ANQGSEA. Between the trimmed V and J ends, which lost 4 bases and 0 bases, there was a span of 3 bases. The CDR3 region has the DNA TGCAGCGTTGCATCTAACTATGGCTACACCTTC. Translating it yields CSVASNYGYTF.

This clonotype came up once. The J gene is TRBJ1-4, the V gene TRBV3-1, with TRBD1 identical over 12 bases. In germline, CDR1 is LGHDT, CDR2 YNNKEL (reference sequence). V trimming: 8 bases; J trimming: 3 bases; junction bases outside the gene matches: 16. This CDR3 spans 19 amino acids. In nucleotides, the CDR3 is TGTGCCAGCGGCGAAAGCCGGGACAGGGGGCGTTTGGCTAATGAAAAACTGTTTTTT. Translating it yields CASGESRDRGRLANEKLFF.

In this sample, this clonotype turned up a few times. The chain is built from TRBV7-9 and TRBJ2-3; D call uncertain. Per the germline V gene, CDR1 is SEHNR and CDR2 is FQNEAQ (reference sequence). The length of the CDR3 is 14 residues. The ends were cut back, 5 bases at V and 2 bases at J, with 11 bases in the middle. Written as DNA, the CDR3 is TGTGCCAGCAGCCCGTCGACCATCACAGATACGCAGTATTTT. Translating gives CASSPSTITDTQYF. Supplemented by reference TRBV7-9 and TRBJ2-3, the full variable domain reads DTGVSQNPRHKITKRGQNVTFRCDPISEHNRLYWYRQTLGQGPEFLTYFQNEAQLEKSRLLSDRFSAERPKGSFSTLEIQRTEQGDSAMYLCASSPSTITDTQYFGPGTRLTVL.